What follows are 4 T cell receptor beta chains derived from one specimen sequenced in a study of blood T cell repertoires in COVID-19. Data came from immunoSEQ multiplex PCR; TCRdb stores just in-frame clones and leaves some out. The sample records approximately 150,000 clones, roughly 80% being singletons. The material sequenced was peripheral blood. Every receptor here comes from a man aged 50 to 59 with active or convalescent COVID-19.

The chain employs TRBV4-1 and TRBJ2-5; 8 positions match TRBD1. V shed 4 bases, J shed 5 bases, and the junction held 9 bases outside the gene matches. The CDR3 is 15 residues long. Germline assignment: CDR1 MGHRA and CDR2 YSYEKL. Here the CDR3 reads CASSPMDREEETQYF. Here the CDR3 DNA reads TGCGCCAGCAGCCCCATGGACAGGGAAGAGGAGACCCAGTACTTC.

V usage is TRBV9 and J usage is TRBJ1-2; D is unresolved. The CDR3 is 15 residues long. The V gene's germline CDR1 is SGDLS and CDR2 YYNGEE. Trimming shortened V by 1 base and J by 2 bases, and 12 bases separated the two germline ends. CDR3 coding DNA: TGTGCCAGCAGCGTATATGGCAGAACAAACTATGGCTACACCTTC. Residues: CASSVYGRTNYGYTF.

The CDR3 region is CASSEDIAGVYEQYF. CDR3 DNA: TGCGCCAGCAGTGAGGATATAGCGGGAGTTTACGAGCAGTACTTC. The V gene is TRBV10-2, the J gene TRBJ2-7; 9 nucleotides match TRBD2. The CDR3 contains 15 residues. V gave up 2 bases and J gave up 4 bases; unmatched junction bases: 6. Germline CDR1 is WSHSY and CDR2 is SAAADI.

The chain employs TRBV5-1 and TRBJ2-7; a weak D match, TRBD1 (5 bases). This CDR3 has 13 residues. Germline V gene sequence: CDR1 SGHRS, CDR2 YFSETQ. Trimming removed 4 bases from V and 6 bases from J, with 14 bases in between. This chain's CDR3 is CASSLGAQGEQYF. DNA of the CDR3: TGCGCCAGCAGCCTCGGAGCTCAGGGCGAGCAGTACTTC.